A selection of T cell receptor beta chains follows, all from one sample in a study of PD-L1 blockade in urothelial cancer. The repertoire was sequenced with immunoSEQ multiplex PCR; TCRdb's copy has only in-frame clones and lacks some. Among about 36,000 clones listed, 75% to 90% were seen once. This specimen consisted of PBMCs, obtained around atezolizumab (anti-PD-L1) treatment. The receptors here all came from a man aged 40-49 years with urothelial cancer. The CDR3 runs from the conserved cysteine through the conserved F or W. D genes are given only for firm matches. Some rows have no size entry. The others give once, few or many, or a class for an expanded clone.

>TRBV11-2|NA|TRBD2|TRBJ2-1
TGTGCCAGCAGCCCCGTACCGGGAGGTGAGCAGTTCTTC
CASSPVPGGEQFF
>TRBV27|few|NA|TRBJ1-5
TGTGCCAGCAGTTCCGGGGGAATAACCCCGAATCAGCCCCAGCATTTT
CASSSGGITPNQPQHF
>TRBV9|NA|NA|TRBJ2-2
TGTGCCAGCAGCCTATCCTACACCGGGGAGCTGTTTTTT
CASSLSYTGELFF
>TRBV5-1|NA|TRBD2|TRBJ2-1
TGCGCCAGCAGGCCAGTTCTAGCGGGATACAATGAGCAGTTCTTC
CASRPVLAGYNEQFF
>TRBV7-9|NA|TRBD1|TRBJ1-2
TGTGCCAGCAGCCTGACAGGGGGCGAGTACTATGGCTACACCTTC
CASSLTGGEYYGYTF
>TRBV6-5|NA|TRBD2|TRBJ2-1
TGTGCCAGCAGTCAGAGCGGGAGGAATCACAATGAGCAGTTCTTC
CASSQSGRNHNEQFF
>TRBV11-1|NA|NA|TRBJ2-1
TGTGCCAGCGAGGGGGGGCGCCCCAGTGAGCAGTTCTTC
CASEGGRPSEQFF
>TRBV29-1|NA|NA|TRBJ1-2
TGCAGCGTCACCGTGGGGGGAAAAGGTGGCTACACCTTC
CSVTVGGKGGYTF
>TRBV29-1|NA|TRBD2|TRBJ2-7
TGCAGCGTTGAAGTAGCACTAGCGGACGAGCAGTACTTC
CSVEVALADEQYF
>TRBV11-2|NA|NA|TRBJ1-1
TGTGCCAGCAGCTCATACAGAAACACTGAAGCTTTCTTT
CASSSYRNTEAFF
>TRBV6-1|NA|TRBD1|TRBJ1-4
TGTGCCAGCAGCGAAGGGACAGCTAGCGAAAAACTGTTTTTT
CASSEGTASEKLFF
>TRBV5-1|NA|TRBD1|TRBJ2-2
TGCGCCAGCACGACAGGGGACAACACCGGGGAGCTGTTTTTT
CASTTGDNTGELFF
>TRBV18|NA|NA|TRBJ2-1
TGTGCCAGCTCACCCCGGATCGACGGGAGCTCCTACAATGAGCAGTTCTTC
CASSPRIDGSSYNEQFF
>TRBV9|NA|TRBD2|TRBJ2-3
TGTGCCAGCAGCGCTACTAGCGGGAGCAGGGATACGCAGTATTTT
CASSATSGSRDTQYF
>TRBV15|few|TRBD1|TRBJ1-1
TGTGCCACCAGCAGAGGGGGGACAGGGGAATCTGAAGCTTTCTTT
CATSRGGTGESEAFF
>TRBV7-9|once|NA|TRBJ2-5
TGTGCCAGCAGCTCCCCTAGTCAAGAGACCCAGTACTTC
CASSSPSQETQYF
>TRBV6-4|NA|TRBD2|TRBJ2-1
TGTGCCAGCAGTAGGACTAGCGGGAGAGTATTCAATGAGCAGTTCTTC
CASSRTSGRVFNEQFF
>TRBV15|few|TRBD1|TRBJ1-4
TGTGCCACCAGCACAGCCGGGACAGGGCGTGAAAAACTGTTTTTT
CATSTAGTGREKLFF
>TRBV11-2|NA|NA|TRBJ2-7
TGTGCCAGCAGCTTAGATGTAGGGGCCTACGAGCAGTACTTC
CASSLDVGAYEQYF
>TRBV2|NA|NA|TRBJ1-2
TGTGCCAGCAGGGCCGGGGCGGGGGGCTATGGCTACACCTTC
CASRAGAGGYGYTF
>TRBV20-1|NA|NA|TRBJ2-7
TGCAGTGCTAGGGCCCGCGAGCAGTACTTC
CSARAREQYF
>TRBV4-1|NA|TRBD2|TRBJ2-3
TGCGCCAGCAGCCAAGAGAGATTGCTCTCCGGGACTAGAACCGATACGCAGTATTTT
CASSQERLLSGTRTDTQYF
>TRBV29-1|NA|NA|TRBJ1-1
TGCAGCGTTGAGAGTCAGACAGGAAGGACTGAAGCTTTCTTT
CSVESQTGRTEAFF
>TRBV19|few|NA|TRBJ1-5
TGTGCCAGTACGTGGCAGGGTGACCAGCCCCAGCATTTT
CASTWQGDQPQHF
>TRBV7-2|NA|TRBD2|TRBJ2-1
TGTGCCAGCAGCTTGAGCCTAGCGGGCAACAATGAGCAGTTCTTC
CASSLSLAGNNEQFF
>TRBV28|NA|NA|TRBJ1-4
TGTGCCAGCAGCCCCCAAACTAATGAAAAACTGTTTTTT
CASSPQTNEKLFF
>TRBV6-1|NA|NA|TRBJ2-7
TGTGCCAGCAGTTGGGGAGGGGGGGTGGGCGAGCAGTACTTC
CASSWGGGVGEQYF
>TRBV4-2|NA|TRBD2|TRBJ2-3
TGTGCCAGCAGCCAAGTCGGGGCGGGAGGTCCGAGGGGATCAGATACGCAGTATTTT
CASSQVGAGGPRGSDTQYF
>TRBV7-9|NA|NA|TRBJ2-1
TGTGCCAGCAGCCCCCGGCGGGATAAGTATGATGAGCAGTTCTTC
CASSPRRDKYDEQFF
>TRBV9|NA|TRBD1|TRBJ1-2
TGTGCCAGCAGCGTGGAGGACAGGGGGTGGGCAAACTATGGCTACACCTTC
CASSVEDRGWANYGYTF
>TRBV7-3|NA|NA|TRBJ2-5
TGTGCCAGCAGCTTAAGCGGGGTGGAGACCCAGTACTTC
CASSLSGVETQYF
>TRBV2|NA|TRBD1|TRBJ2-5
TGTGCCAGCAGTAGGGACAGGGAAGAGACCCAGTACTTC
CASSRDREETQYF
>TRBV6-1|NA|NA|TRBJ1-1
TGTGCCAGCCGTCCAGAGGTCCTTGAAGCTTTCTTT
CASRPEVLEAFF
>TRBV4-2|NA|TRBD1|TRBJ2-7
TGTGCCAGCAGCCAGGGGACAGGCAAGGCCTACGAGCAGTACTTC
CASSQGTGKAYEQYF
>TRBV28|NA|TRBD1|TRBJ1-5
TGTGCCAGCAGTGACAGGGGTAAACAGCCCCAGCATTTT
CASSDRGKQPQHF
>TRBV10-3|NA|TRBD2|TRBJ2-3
TGTGCCATCAAACCGGGAGCGGGGGCAGATACGCAGTATTTT
CAIKPGAGADTQYF
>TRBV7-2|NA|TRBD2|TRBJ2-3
TGTGCCAGCAGCGTGGGACTAGCGGGAATAGATACGCAGTATTTT
CASSVGLAGIDTQYF
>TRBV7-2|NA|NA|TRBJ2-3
TGTGCCAGCAGCCCGGACAGCTCACAGCGTACGCAGTATTTT
CASSPDSSQRTQYF
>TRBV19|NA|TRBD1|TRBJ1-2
TGTGCCAGTAGTTCTGGGGACAGGGCCACCTATGGCTACACCTTC
CASSSGDRATYGYTF
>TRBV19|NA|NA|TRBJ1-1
TGTGCCAGTAGTATAGTTCCGGGGATGAACACTGAAGCTTTCTTT
CASSIVPGMNTEAFF
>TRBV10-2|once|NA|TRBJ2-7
TGCGCCAGCAGTGGGGGAATGGCGGGCGAGCAGTACTTC
CASSGGMAGEQYF
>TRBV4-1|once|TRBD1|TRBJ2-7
TGCGCCAGCAGCCCCTCCGGGACAGCTTACTACGAGCAGTACTTC
CASSPSGTAYYEQYF